This T cell receptor beta chain was recovered during a study of CD8+ T cells in alopecia areata. Extracted RNA was reverse transcribed into cDNA, the sequencing template. Here immunoSEQ multiplex PCR was the method, and the copy in TCRdb shows in-frame clones only, minus some. Found here are roughly 120,000 clones, about 54% of them singletons; the top ten hold around 30%. V trimming: 0 bases; J trimming: 8 bases; junction bases outside the gene matches: 6. The germline CDR1 and CDR2 sequences are LNHNV and YYDKDF (reference sequence). The CDR3 spans 15 residues. This sample's treatment: oral pan-JAK inhibitor, 5-10 mg twice daily.

The sequencing here drew on CD8+ T cells sorted from blood, taken at week 4, from a patient treated with tofacitinib. The TCR was taken from a human donor with alopecia areata. The gene calls are TRBV15 and TRBJ2-3, with TRBD2 matching 9 bases. As DNA, the CDR3 is TGTGCCACCAGCAGAGATCGGGCTAGCGGGGCTACGCAGTATTTT. It specifies CATSRDRASGATQYF. The entire variable domain, with the rest obtained from reference TRBV15 and TRBJ2-3, is as follows: DAMVIQNPRYQVTQFGKPVTLSCSQTLNHNVMYWYQQKSSQAPKLLFHYYDKDFNNEADTPDNFQSRRPNTSFCFLDIRSPGLGDTAMYLCATSRDRASGATQYFGPGTRLTVL.